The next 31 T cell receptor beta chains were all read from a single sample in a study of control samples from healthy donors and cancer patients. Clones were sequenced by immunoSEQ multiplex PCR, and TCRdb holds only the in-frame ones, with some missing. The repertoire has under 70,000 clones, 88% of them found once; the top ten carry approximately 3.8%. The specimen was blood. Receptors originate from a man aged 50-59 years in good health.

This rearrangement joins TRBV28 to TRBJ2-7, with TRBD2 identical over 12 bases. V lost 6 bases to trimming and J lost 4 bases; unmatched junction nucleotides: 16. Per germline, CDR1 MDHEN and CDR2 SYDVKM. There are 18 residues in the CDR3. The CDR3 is CASRQGWLAGGSWYEQYF. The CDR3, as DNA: TGTGCCAGCAGGCAGGGGTGGCTAGCGGGAGGGTCTTGGTACGAGCAGTACTTC.

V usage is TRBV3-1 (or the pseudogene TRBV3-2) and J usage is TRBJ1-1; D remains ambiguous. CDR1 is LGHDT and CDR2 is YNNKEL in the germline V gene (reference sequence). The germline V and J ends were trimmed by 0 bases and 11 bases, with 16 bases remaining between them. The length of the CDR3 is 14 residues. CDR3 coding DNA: TGTGCCAGCAGCCAAGATTGGGCCCCCCCCCTGGCTTTCTTT. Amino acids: CASSQDWAPPLAFF.

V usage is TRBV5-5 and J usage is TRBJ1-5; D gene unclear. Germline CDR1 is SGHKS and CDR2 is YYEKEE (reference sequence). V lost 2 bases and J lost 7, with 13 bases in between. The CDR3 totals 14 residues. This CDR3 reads CASSFQSVGQPQHF. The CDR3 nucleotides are TGTGCCAGCAGCTTCCAATCGGTCGGGCAGCCCCAGCATTTT.

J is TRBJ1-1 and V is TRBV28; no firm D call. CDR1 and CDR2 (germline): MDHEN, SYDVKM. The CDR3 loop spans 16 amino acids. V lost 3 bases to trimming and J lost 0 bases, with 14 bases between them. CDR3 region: CASSLPVETLNTEAFF. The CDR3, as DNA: TGTGCCAGCAGTTTGCCGGTGGAGACACTGAACACTGAAGCTTTCTTT.

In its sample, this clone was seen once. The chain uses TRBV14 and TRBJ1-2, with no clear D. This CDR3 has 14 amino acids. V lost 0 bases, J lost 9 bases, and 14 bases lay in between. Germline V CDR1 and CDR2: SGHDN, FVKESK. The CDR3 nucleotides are TGTGCCAGCAGCCAAGATGGTTACCTATGGAGCTACACCTTC. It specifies CASSQDGYLWSYTF.

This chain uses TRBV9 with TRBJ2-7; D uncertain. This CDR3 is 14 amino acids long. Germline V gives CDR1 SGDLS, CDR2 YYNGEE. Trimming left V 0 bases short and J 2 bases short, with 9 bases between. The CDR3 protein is CASSVGPITYEQYF. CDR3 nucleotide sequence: TGTGCCAGCAGCGTAGGGCCGATCACCTACGAGCAGTACTTC. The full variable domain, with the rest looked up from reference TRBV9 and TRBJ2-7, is DSGVTQTPKHLITATGQRVTLRCSPRSGDLSVYWYQQSLDQGLQFLIQYYNGEERAKGNILERFSAQQFPDLHSELNLSSLELGDSALYFCASSVGPITYEQYFGPGTRLTVT.

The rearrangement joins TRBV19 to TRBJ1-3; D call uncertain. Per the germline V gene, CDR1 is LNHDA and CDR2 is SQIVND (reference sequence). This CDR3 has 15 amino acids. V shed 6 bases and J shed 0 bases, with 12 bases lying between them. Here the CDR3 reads CASRPTTHSGNTIYF. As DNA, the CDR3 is TGTGCCAGTAGGCCGACTACCCACTCTGGAAACACCATATATTTT.

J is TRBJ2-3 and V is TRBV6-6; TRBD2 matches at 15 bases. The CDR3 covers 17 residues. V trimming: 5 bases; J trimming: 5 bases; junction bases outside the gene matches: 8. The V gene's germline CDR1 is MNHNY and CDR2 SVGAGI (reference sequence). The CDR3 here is CASSRGLAGGPGDTQYF. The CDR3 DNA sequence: TGTGCCAGCAGTCGCGGACTAGCGGGAGGGCCGGGAGATACGCAGTATTTT.

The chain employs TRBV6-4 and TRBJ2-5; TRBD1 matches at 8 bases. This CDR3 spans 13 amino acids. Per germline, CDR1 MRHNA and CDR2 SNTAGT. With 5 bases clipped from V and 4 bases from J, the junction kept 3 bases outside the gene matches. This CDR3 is CASSRTGLETQYF. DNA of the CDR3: TGTGCCAGCAGTAGGACAGGGCTAGAGACCCAGTACTTC.

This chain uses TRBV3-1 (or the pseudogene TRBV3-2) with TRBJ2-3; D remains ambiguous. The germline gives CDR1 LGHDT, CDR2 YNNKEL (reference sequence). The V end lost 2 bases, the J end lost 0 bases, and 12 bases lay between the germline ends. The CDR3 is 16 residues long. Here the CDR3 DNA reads TGTGCCAGCAGCCAAAGGGCAATACCTAGCACAGATACGCAGTATTTT. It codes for CASSQRAIPSTDTQYF.

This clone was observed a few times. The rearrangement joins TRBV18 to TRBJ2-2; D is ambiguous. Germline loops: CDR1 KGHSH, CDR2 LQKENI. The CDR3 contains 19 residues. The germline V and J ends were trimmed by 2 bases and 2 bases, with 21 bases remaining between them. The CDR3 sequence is CASSPFALRLGINTGELFF. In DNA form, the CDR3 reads TGTGCCAGCTCACCATTTGCGCTGAGGCTAGGGATTAACACCGGGGAGCTGTTTTTT.

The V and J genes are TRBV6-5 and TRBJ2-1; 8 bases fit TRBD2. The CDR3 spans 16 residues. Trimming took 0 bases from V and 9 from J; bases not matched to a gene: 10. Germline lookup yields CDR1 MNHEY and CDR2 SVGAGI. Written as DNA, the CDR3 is TGTGCCAGCAGTTACTCATTAGCGGGATTAATCGGTGAGCAGTTCTTC. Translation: CASSYSLAGLIGEQFF.

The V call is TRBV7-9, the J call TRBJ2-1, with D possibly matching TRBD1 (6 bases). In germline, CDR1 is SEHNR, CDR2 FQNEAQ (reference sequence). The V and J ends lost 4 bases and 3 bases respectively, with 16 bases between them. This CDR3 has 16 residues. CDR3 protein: CASSSTISGVYNEQFF. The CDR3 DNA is TGTGCCAGCAGCTCCACAATTTCAGGGGTCTACAATGAGCAGTTCTTC.

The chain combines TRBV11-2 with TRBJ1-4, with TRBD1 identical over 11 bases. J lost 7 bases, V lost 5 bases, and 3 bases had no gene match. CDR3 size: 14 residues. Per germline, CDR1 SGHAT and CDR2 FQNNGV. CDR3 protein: CASSRDRGGEKLFF. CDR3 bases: TGTGCCAGCAGCCGGGACAGGGGGGGTGAAAAACTGTTTTTT.

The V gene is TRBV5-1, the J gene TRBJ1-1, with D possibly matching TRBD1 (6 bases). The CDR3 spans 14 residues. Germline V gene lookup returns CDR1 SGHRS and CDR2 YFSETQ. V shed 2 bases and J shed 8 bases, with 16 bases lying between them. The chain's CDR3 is CASSFIGTSDEAFF. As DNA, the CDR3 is TGCGCCAGCAGCTTTATAGGGACATCCGACGAAGCTTTCTTT.

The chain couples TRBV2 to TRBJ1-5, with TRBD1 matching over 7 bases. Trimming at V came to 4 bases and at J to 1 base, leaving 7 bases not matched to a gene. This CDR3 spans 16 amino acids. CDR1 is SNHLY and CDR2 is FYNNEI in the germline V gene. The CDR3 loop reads CASSGLTTGSNQPQHF. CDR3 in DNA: TGTGCCAGCAGTGGGTTAACGACAGGGAGCAATCAGCCCCAGCATTTT.

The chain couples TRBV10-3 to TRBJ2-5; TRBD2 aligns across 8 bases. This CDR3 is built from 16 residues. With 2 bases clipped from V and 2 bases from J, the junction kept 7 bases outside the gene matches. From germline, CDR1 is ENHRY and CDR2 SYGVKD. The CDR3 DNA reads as TGTGCCATCAGTGAGAAAGAGCGGGGGTTGCAAGAGACCCAGTACTTC. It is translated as CAISEKERGLQETQYF.

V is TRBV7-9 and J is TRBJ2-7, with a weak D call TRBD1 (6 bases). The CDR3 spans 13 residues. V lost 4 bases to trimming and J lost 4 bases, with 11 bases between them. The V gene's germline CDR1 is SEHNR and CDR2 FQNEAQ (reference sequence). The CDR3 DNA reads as TGTGCCAGCAGCTGGGACAAATCGTACGAGCAGTACTTC. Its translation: CASSWDKSYEQYF.

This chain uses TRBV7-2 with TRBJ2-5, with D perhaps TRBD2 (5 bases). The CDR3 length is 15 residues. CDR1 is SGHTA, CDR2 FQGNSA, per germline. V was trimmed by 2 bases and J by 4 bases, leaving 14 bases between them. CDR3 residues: CASSLNGKGAETQYF. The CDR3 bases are TGTGCCAGCAGCTTAAACGGGAAGGGAGCAGAGACCCAGTACTTC.

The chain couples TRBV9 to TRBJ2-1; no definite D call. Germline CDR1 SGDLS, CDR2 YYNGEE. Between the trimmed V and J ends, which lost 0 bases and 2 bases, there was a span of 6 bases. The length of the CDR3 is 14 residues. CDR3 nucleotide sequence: TGTGCCAGCAGCGTAGGCAGGACCTACAATGAGCAGTTCTTC. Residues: CASSVGRTYNEQFF.

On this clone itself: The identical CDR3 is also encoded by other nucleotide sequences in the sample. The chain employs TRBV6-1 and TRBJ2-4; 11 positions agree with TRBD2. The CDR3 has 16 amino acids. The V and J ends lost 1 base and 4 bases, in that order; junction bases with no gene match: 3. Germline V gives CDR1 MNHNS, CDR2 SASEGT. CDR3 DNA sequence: TGTGCCAGCAGTGAAGGGCTAGCGGGGGGAAAAAACATTCAGTACTTC. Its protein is CASSEGLAGGKNIQYF.

The CDR3, as DNA: TGTGCCAGCAGTGAAGCTGGACTAGCGGGAGGGGGTAATACGCAGTATTTT. It translates to CASSEAGLAGGGNTQYF. The V and J genes are TRBV6-1 and TRBJ2-3; 15 bases are a match to TRBD2. V gave up 0 bases and J gave up 7 bases; unmatched junction bases: 5. The CDR3 contains 17 residues. Germline V gene lookup returns CDR1 MNHNS and CDR2 SASEGT.

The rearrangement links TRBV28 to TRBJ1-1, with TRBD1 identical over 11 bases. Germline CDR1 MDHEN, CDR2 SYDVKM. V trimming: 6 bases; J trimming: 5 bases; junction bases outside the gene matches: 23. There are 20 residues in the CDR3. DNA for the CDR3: TGTGCCAGCAGCCCGGACAGGGGGCAAGGAACTGTTTGGGGGAGTACTGAAGCTTTCTTT. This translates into CASSPDRGQGTVWGSTEAFF. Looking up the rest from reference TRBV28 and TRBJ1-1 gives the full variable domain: DVKVTQSSRYLVKRTGEKVFLECVQDMDHENMFWYRQDPGLGLRLIYFSYDVKMKEKGDIPEGYSVSREKKERFSLILESASTNQTSMYLCASSPDRGQGTVWGSTEAFFGQGTRLTVV.

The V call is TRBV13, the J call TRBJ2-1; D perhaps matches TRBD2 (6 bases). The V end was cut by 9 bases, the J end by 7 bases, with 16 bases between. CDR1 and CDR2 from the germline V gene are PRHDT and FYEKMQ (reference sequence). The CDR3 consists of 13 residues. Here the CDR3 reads CASGRGKGNEQFF. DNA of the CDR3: TGTGCCAGTGGGCGGGGTAAGGGGAATGAGCAGTTCTTC.

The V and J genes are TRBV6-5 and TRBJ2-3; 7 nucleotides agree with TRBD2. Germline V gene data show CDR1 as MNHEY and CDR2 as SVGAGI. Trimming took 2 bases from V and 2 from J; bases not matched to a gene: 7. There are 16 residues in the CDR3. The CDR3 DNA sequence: TGTGCCAGCAGTTACATGGGAGGGGCCTACACAGATACGCAGTATTTT. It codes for CASSYMGGAYTDTQYF.

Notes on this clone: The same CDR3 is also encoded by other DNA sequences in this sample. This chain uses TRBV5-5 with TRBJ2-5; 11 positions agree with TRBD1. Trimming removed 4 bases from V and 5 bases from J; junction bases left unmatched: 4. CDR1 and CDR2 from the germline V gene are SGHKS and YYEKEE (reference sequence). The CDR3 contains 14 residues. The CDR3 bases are TGTGCCAGCAGCGGGACAGGGGGAGGTGAGACCCAGTACTTC. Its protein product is CASSGTGGGETQYF.

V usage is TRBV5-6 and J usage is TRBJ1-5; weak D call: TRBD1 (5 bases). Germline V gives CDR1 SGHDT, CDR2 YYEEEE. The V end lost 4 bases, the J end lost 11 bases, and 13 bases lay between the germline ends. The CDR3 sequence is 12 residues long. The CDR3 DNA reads TGTGCCAGCAGCCGACGGGGGTTCGCCCAGCATTTT. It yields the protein CASSRRGFAQHF. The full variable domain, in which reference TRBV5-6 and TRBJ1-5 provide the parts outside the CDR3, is DAGVTQSPTHLIKTRGQQVTLRCSPKSGHDTVSWYQQALGQGPQFIFQYYEEEERQRGNFPDRFSGHQFPNYSSELNVNALLLGDSALYLCASSRRGFAQHFGDGTRLSIL.

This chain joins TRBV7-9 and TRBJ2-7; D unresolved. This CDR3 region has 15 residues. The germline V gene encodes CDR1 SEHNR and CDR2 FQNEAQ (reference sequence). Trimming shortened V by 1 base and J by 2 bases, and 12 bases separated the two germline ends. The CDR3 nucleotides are TGTGCCAGCAGCTTAGGGTTCACGGGTACCTACGAGCAGTACTTC. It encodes CASSLGFTGTYEQYF.

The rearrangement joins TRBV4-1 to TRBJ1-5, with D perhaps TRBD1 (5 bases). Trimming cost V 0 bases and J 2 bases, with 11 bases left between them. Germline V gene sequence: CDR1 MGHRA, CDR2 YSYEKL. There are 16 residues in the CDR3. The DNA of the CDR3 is TGCGCCAGCAGCCAAGATCAGTGGGGCGGCAATCAGCCCCAGCATTTT. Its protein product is CASSQDQWGGNQPQHF.

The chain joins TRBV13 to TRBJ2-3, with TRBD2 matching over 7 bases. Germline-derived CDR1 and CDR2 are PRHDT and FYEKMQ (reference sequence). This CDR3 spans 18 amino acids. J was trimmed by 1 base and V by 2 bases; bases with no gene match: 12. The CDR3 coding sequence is TGTGCCAGCAGCTTACAGGGAGGGAAGCTAGCAGGCACAGATACGCAGTATTTT. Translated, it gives CASSLQGGKLAGTDTQYF.

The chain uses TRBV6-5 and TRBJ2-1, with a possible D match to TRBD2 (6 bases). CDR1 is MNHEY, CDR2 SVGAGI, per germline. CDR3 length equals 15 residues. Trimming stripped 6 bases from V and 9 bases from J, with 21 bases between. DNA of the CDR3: TGTGCCAGCAGGTCCTTTTCGGACGGGGGTGGTGAGCAGTTCTTC. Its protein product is CASRSFSDGGGEQFF.